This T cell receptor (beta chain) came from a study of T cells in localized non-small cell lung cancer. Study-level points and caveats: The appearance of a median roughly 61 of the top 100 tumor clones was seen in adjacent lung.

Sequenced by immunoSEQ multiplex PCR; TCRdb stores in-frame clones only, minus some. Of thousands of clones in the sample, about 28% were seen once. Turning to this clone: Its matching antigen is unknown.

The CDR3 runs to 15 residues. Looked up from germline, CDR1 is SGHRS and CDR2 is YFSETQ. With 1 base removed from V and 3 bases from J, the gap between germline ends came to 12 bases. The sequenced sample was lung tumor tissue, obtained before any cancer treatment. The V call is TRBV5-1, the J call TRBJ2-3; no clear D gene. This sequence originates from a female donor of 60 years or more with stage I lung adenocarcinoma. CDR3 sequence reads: CASSLTGTLTDTQYF. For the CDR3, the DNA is TGCGCCAGCAGCTTGACGGGTACGCTGACAGATACGCAGTATTTT. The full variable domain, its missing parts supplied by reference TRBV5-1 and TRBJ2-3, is KAGVTQTPRYLIKTRGQQVTLSCSPISGHRSVSWYQQTPGQGLQFLFEYFSETQRNKGNFPGRFSGRQFSNSRSEMNVSTLELGDSALYLCASSLTGTLTDTQYFGPGTRLTVL.